This T cell receptor beta chain was sequenced during a study of cytomegalovirus exposure and HLA in healthy donors. Germline CDR1 is SGDLS and CDR2 is YYNGEE. The CDR3 loop spans 13 amino acids. With 3 bases removed from V and 4 bases from J, the gap between germline ends came to 8 bases. Use of 60 Vbeta and 13 Jbeta primers characterized the PCR. The repertoire was sequenced with immunoSEQ multiplex PCR; TCRdb's copy has only in-frame clones and lacks some. The sample includes fewer than 200,000 clones, around 87% of them seen just once. The V call is TRBV9, the J call TRBJ2-1; possible D gene TRBD2, 6 bases. The origin of this receptor is a boy aged 2-15 years in good health and CMV-seronegative. The sequenced sample consisted of PBMCs. The CDR3 bases are TGTGCCAGCAGCGCCGGGACTTACAATGAGCAGTTCTTC. Encoded protein: CASSAGTYNEQFF.